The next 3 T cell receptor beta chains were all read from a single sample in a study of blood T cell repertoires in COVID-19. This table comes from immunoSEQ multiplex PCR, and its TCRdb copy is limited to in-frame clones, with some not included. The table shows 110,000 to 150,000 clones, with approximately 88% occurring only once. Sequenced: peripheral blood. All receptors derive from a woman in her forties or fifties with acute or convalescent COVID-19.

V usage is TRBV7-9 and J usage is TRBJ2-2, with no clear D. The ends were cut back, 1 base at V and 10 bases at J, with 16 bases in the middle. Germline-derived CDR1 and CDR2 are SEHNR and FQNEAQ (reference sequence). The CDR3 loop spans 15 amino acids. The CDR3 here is CASSLDPFGQEELFF. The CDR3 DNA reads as TGTGCCAGCAGCTTAGATCCCTTTGGCCAGGAGGAGCTGTTTTTT.

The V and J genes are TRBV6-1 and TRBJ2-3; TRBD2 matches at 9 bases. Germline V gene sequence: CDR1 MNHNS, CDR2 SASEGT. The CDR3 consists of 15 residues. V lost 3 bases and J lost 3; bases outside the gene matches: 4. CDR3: CASSEASGITDTQYF. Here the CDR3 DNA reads TGTGCCAGCAGTGAGGCTAGCGGGATAACAGATACGCAGTATTTT.

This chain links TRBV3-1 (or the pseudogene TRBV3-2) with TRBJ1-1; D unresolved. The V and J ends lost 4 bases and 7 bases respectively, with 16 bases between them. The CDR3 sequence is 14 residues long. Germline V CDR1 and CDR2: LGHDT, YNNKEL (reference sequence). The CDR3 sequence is CASSRGLGAFEAFF. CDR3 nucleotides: TGTGCCAGCAGCCGAGGGTTAGGAGCTTTTGAAGCTTTCTTT.